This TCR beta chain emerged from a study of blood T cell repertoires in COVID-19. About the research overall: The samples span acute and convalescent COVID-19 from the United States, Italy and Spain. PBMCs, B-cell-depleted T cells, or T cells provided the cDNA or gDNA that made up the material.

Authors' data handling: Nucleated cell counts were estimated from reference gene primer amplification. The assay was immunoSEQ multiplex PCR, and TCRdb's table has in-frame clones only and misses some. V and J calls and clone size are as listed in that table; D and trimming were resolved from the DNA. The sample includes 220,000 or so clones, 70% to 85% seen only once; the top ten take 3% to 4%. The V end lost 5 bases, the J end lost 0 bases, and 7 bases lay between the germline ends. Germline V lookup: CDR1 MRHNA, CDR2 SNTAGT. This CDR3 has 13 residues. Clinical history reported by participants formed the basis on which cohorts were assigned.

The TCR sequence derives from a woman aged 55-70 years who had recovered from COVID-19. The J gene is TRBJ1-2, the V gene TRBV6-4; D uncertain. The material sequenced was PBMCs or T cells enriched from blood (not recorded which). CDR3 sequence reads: CASSPGANYGYTF. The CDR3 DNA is TGTGCCAGCAGTCCCGGGGCTAACTATGGCTACACCTTC.